The clone carrying this TCR beta chain was seen at least ten times. Its antigen is not known. The sample belongs to a study of PD-L1 blockade in urothelial cancer. Turning to the study itself: Males with urothelial cancer arising in the bladder constituted about nine tenths of the roughly 30 patients. Study-wide points: Where pretreatment blood TCR clonality fell below the median, better survival was predicted.

The table came from immunoSEQ multiplex PCR; TCRdb's copy has only in-frame clones and leaves some out. Altogether 85,000 to 90,000 clones are present, under 90% being singletons, with the ten largest covering roughly an eighth. The time point here: pretreatment peripheral blood. Trimming took 1 base from V and 0 from J, leaving 16 bases between them. Germline V lookup: CDR1 SGHTA, CDR2 FQGNSA. This CDR3 is built from 17 residues. The chain carries TRBV7-2 and TRBJ2-7, with D possibly being TRBD1 (6 bases). The receptor was isolated from a man in his sixties with urothelial cancer. Material: PBMCs, obtained around atezolizumab (anti-PD-L1) treatment. The CDR3 loop is CASSLGYPRTVSYEQYF. The CDR3 nucleotides are TGTGCCAGCAGCTTAGGGTACCCTAGGACAGTCTCCTACGAGCAGTACTTC.